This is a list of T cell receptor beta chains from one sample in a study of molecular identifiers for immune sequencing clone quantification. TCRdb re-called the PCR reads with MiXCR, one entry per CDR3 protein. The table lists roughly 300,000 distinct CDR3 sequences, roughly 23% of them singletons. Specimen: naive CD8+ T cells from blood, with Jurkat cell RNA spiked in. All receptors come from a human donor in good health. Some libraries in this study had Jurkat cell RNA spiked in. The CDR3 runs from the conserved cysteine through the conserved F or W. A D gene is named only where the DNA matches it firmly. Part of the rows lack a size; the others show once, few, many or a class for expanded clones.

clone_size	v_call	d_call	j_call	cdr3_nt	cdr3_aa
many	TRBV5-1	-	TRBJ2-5	TGCGCCAGCAGCCCTTGGCGGGGTAGCGGCCAAGAGACCCAGTACTTC	CASSPWRGSGQETQYF
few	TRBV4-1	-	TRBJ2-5	TGCGCCAGCAGCCCGCACCGACAGTATTCCCCCAGGGGAGTCCAAGAGCCCCAGTACTTC	CASSPHRQYSPRGVQEPQYF
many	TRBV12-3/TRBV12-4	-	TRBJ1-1	TGTGCCAGCAGTTATACAGGGCTCACTGAAGCTTTCTTT	CASSYTGLTEAFF
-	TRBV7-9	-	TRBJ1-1	TGTGCCAGCACTATCCCGGGGACCGCTTCCACTGAAGCTCTCTTT	CASTIPGTASTEALF
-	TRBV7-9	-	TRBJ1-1	TGTGCCAGCATCTTAGCCTCTTCGATCTTGGCCACTGAAGCTTTCTTT	CASILASSILATEAFF
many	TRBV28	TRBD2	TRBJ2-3	TGTGCCAGCAGTTTTACAGGACTAGCGGGAGCGGATACGCAGTATTTT	CASSFTGLAGADTQYF
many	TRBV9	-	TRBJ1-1	TGTGCCAGCAGCGCCTCCCCCAAGAAAACCAACACTGAAGCTTTCTTT	CASSASPKKTNTEAFF
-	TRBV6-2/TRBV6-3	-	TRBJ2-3	TGTGCCAGCAGTTACTCCGACATCCCCAGCACAGATACGCAGTATTTT	CASSYSDIPSTDTQYF
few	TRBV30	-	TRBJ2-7	TGTGCCTGGAGTCCCGGGACTTCCATCTACTACGAGCAGTACTTC	CAWSPGTSIYYEQYF
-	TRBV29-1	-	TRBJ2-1	TGCAGCGTACGTTGGGACCTTACGCCCCTACATCGGCGGAGCTACAATGAGCAGTTCTTC	CSVRWDLTPLHRRSYNEQFF
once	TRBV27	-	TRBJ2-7	TGTGCCAGCAGTTTTACCCCTGGGTACGAGCAGTACTTC	CASSFTPGYEQYF
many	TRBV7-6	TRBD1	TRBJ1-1	TGTGCCAGCAGCAACGCAGGGGGTAACACTGAAGCTTTCTTT	CASSNAGGNTEAFF
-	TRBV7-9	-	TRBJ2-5	TGTGCCAGCAGCTCAACCACTAGATACCAAGAGACCCAGTACTTC	CASSSTTRYQETQYF
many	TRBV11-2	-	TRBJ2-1	TGTGCCAGCAGCTTCGAGAGTGGTAATGAGCAGTTCTTC	CASSFESGNEQFF
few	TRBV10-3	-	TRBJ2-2	TGTGCCATCAGTGACCCCGGACAGTACACCGGGGAGCTGTTTTTT	CAISDPGQYTGELFF
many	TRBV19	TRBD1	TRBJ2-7	TGTGCCAGTAGTATGAGACAGGGGACTTCCTACGAGCAGTACTTC	CASSMRQGTSYEQYF
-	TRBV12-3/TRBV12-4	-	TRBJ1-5	TGTGCCAGCAGTTTGTTAGGGGTCGGCAGCAATCAGCCCCAGCATTTT	CASSLLGVGSNQPQHF
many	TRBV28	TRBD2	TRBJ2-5	TGTGCCAGCAGTTTATTGCGGGGGGCAGAGACCCAGTACTTC	CASSLLRGAETQYF